The rows below give T cell receptor beta chains drawn from one sample of a study of molecular identifiers for immune sequencing clone quantification. TCRdb itself ran the PCR reads through MiXCR, one entry per CDR3 protein. The table has around 470,000 distinct CDR3 sequences, around 23% seen once. Sequenced material: naive CD8+ T cells from blood, with Jurkat cell RNA spiked in. These receptors all stem from a human donor in good health. Some libraries in this study had Jurkat cell RNA spiked in. CDR3s include the opening cysteine and the closing phenylalanine or tryptophan. The D gene is left open where the match is weak. Clone size is not always given. Where it is, it says once, few, many or a class for expanded clones.

cdr3_length,j_call,clone_size,v_call,d_call,cdr3_aa,cdr3_nt
15,TRBJ2-3,many,TRBV7-3,TRBD1,CASSSFGTGADTQYF,TGTGCCAGCAGCTCATTCGGGACAGGGGCGGATACGCAGTATTTT
17,TRBJ1-1,many,TRBV6-1,-,CASSPVVRTGMNTEAFF,TGTGCCAGCAGTCCCGTCGTCCGGACGGGGATGAACACTGAAGCTTTCTTT
15,TRBJ1-1,many,TRBV5-4,-,CASSPAGYPDTEAFF,TGTGCCAGCAGCCCGGCAGGGTATCCGGACACTGAAGCTTTCTTT
14,TRBJ1-6,few,TRBV2,-,CASRPGTGDSPLHF,TGTGCCAGCAGACCCGGGACGGGGGACTCACCCCTCCACTTT
13,TRBJ2-7,-,TRBV7-6,-,CASSADGNYEQYF,TGTGCCAGCAGCGCGGACGGAAACTACGAGCAGTACTTC
18,TRBJ1-6,-,TRBV6-2/TRBV6-3,-,CASSYSGPTSSYNSPLHF,TGTGCCAGCAGTTACTCTGGACCGACGAGCTCCTATAATTCACCCCTCCACTTT
13,TRBJ2-3,few,TRBV15,-,CATSSGGNGEQYF,TGTGCCACCAGCAGCGGCGGCAATGGGGAGCAGTATTTT
16,TRBJ2-5,few,TRBV12-3/TRBV12-4,-,CASSALFTTGQETQYF,TGTGCCAGCAGTGCCCTTTTCACGACTGGGCAGGAGACCCAGTACTTC
14,TRBJ1-3,-,TRBV7-2,-,CANNFFSSGNTKYF,TGTGCCAACAACTTCTTTAGCTCTGGAAACACCAAATATTTT
16,TRBJ2-3,many,TRBV4-2,TRBD2,CASSQVSGRAGDTQYF,TGTGCCAGCAGCCAGGTTAGCGGGAGGGCTGGAGATACGCAGTATTTT
14,TRBJ2-1,few,TRBV4-3,-,CASSQDQGGDEQFF,TGCGCCAGCAGCCAAGATCAGGGTGGAGATGAGCAGTTCTTC
14,TRBJ2-3,-,TRBV5-6,-,CASSGGPITDTQYF,TGTGCCAGCAGCGGGGGACCGATCACAGATACGCAGTATTTT
14,TRBJ2-2,-,TRBV7-3,TRBD1,CASGIDRVTGELFF,TGTGCCAGCGGCATCGACAGGGTAACCGGGGAGCTGTTTTTT
17,TRBJ2-1,few,TRBV29-1,TRBD1,CSVEGGVDRGSFDEQFF,TGCAGCGTTGAAGGAGGAGTGGACAGGGGAAGCTTCGATGAGCAGTTCTTC
14,TRBJ1-2,few,TRBV6-5,-,CASSYSQGLYGYTF,TGTGCCAGCAGTTACTCCCAGGGACTCTATGGCTACACCTTC
16,TRBJ1-1,-,TRBV6-5,-,CASSYRDWGANTEAFF,TGTGCCAGCAGTTACCGCGATTGGGGGGCGAACACTGAAGCTTTCTTT
13,TRBJ2-7,-,TRBV4-1,-,CASSQSGDNEQYF,TGCGCCAGCAGCCAATCCGGAGATAACGAGCAGTACTTC
15,TRBJ2-7,many,TRBV4-3,-,CASSQEMGSSYEQYF,TGCGCCAGCAGCCAAGAGATGGGCAGCTCCTACGAGCAGTACTTC